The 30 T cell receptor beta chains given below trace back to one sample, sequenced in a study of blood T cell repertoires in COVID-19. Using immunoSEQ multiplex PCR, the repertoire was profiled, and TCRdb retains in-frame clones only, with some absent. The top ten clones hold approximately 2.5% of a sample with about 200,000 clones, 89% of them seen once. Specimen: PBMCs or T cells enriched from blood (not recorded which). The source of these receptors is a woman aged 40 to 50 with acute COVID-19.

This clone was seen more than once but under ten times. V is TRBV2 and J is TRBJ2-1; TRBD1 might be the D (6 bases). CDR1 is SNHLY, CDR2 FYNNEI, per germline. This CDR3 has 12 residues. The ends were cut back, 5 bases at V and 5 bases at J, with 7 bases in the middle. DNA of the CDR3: TGTGCCAGCAGTCACAGGGACAATGAGCAGTTCTTC. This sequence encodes CASSHRDNEQFF.

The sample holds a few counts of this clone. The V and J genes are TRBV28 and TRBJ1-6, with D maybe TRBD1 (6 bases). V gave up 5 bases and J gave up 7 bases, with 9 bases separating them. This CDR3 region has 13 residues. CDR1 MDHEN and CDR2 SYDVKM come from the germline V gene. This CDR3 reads CASSNDRNSPLHF. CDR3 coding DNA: TGTGCCAGCAGTAACGACAGGAATTCACCCCTCCACTTT. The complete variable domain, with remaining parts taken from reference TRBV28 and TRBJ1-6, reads DVKVTQSSRYLVKRTGEKVFLECVQDMDHENMFWYRQDPGLGLRLIYFSYDVKMKEKGDIPEGYSVSREKKERFSLILESASTNQTSMYLCASSNDRNSPLHFGNGTRLTVT.

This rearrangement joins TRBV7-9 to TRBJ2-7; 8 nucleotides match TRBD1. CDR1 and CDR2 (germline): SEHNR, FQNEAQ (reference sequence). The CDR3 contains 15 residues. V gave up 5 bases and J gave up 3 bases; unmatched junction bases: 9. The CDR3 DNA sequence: TGTGCCAGCAGCCCCAAGCCGGGACAGGACTACGAGCAGTACTTC. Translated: CASSPKPGQDYEQYF. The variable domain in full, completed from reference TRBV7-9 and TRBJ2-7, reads DTGVSQNPRHKITKRGQNVTFRCDPISEHNRLYWYRQTLGQGPEFLTYFQNEAQLEKSRLLSDRFSAERPKGSFSTLEIQRTEQGDSAMYLCASSPKPGQDYEQYFGPGTRLTVT.

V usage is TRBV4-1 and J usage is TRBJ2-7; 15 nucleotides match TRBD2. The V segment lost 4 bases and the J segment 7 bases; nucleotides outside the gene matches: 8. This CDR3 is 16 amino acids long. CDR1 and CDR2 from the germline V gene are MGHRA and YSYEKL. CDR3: CASSLIGLAGGREQYF. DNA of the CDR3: TGCGCCAGCAGCCTTATTGGACTAGCGGGAGGGCGGGAGCAGTACTTC.

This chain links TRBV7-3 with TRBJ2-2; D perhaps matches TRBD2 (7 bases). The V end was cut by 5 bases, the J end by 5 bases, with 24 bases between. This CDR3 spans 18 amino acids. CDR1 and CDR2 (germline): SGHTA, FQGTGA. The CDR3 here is CASSPQGGGRTGTGELFF. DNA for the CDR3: TGTGCCAGCAGCCCCCAAGGGGGGGGCAGGACGGGGACCGGGGAGCTGTTTTTT.

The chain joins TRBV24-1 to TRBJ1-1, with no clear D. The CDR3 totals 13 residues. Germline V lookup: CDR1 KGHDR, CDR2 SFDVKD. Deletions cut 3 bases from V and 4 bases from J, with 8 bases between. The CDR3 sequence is CATSDPGSTEAFF. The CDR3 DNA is TGTGCCACCAGTGATCCGGGGAGCACTGAAGCTTTCTTT.

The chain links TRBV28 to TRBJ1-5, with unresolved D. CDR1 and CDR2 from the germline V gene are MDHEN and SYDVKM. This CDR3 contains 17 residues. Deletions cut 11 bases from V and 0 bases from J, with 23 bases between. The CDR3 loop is CAASLSARRYSNQPQHF. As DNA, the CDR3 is TGTGCCGCATCCTTAAGCGCACGTCGGTATAGCAATCAGCCCCAGCATTTT.

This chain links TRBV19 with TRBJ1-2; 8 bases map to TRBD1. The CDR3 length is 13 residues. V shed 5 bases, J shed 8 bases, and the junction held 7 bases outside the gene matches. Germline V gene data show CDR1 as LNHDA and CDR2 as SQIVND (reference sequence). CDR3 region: CASSWLGTGGYTF. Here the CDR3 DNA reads TGTGCCAGTAGTTGGTTGGGGACAGGAGGCTACACCTTC.

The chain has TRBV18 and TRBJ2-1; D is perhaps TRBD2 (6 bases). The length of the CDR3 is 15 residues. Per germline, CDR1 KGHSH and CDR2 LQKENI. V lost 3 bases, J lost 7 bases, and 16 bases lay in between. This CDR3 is CASSPTSFLRNEQFF. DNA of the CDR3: TGTGCCAGCTCACCGACTAGTTTCCTTCGAAATGAGCAGTTCTTC.

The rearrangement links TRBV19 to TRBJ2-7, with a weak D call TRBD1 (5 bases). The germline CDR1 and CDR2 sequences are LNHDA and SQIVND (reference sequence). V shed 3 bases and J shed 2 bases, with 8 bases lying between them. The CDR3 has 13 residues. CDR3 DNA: TGTGCCAGTAGTATTAAAGGGGCCTACGAGCAGTACTTC. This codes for CASSIKGAYEQYF.

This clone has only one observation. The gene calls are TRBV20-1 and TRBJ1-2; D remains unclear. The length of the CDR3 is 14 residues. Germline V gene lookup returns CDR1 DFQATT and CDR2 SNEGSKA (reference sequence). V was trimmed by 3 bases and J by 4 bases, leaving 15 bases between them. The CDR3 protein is CSASPVGLGYGYTF. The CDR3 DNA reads TGCAGTGCTAGTCCTGTTGGGCTGGGCTATGGCTACACCTTC.

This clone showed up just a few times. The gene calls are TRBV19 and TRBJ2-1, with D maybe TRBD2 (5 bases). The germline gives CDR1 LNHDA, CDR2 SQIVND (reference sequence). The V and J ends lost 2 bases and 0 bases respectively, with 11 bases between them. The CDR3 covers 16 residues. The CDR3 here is CASSIPGSGSYNEQFF. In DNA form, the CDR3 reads TGTGCCAGTAGTATACCGGGGAGCGGCTCCTACAATGAGCAGTTCTTC.

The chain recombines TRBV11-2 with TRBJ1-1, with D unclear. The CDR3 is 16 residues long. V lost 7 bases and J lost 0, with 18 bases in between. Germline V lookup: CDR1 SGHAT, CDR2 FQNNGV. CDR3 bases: TGTGCCAGCATCCCCAGGAAGACAAGAATGAACACTGAAGCTTTCTTT. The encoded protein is CASIPRKTRMNTEAFF.

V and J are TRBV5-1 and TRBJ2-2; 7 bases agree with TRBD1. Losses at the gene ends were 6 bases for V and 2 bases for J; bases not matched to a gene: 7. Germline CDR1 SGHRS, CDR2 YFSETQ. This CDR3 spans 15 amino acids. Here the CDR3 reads CASMKQGRNTGELFF. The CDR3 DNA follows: TGCGCCAGCATGAAACAGGGGCGAAACACCGGGGAGCTGTTTTTT.

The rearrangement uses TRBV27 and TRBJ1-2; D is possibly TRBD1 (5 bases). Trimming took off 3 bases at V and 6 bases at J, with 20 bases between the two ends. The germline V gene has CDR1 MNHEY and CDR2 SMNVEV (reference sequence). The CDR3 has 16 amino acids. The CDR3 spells CASSLARENGVDGYTF. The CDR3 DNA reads TGTGCCAGCAGTTTGGCCAGGGAAAATGGGGTAGATGGCTACACCTTC.

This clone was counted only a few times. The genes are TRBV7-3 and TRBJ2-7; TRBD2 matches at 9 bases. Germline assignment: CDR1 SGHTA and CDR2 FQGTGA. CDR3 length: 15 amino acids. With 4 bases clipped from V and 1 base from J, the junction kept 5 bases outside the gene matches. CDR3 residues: CASSWRAGGSYEQYF. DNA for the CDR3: TGTGCCAGCAGCTGGAGAGCGGGAGGATCCTACGAGCAGTACTTC.

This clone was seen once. CDR3 sequence: CASRRQETNSPLHF. The CDR3 coding sequence is TGTGCCAGTCGTCGACAGGAAACTAATTCACCCCTCCACTTT. The chain employs TRBV19 and TRBJ1-6; D possibly corresponds to TRBD1 (6 bases). Trimming shortened V by 8 bases and J by 6 bases, and 14 bases separated the two germline ends. In germline, CDR1 is LNHDA, CDR2 SQIVND (reference sequence). The CDR3 spans 14 residues.

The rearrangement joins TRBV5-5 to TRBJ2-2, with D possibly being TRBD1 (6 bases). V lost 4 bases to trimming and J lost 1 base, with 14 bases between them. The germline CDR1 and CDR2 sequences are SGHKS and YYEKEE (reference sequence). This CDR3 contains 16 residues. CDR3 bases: TGTGCCAGCAGCCCGAGGTTGACAGGGAACACCGGGGAGCTGTTTTTT. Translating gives CASSPRLTGNTGELFF.

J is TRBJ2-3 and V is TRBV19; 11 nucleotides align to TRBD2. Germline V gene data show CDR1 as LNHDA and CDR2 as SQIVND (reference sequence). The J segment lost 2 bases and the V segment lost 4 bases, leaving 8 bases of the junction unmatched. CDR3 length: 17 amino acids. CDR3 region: CASSKLRLAGNTDTQYF. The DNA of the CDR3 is TGTGCCAGTAGTAAACTCCGACTAGCGGGGAACACAGATACGCAGTATTTT.

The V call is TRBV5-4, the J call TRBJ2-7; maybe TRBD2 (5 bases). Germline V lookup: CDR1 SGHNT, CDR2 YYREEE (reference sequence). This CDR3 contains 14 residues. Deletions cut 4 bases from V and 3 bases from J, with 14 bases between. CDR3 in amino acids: CASSPDPGVYEQYF. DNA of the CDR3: TGTGCCAGCAGCCCAGATCCCGGGGTCTACGAGCAGTACTTC.

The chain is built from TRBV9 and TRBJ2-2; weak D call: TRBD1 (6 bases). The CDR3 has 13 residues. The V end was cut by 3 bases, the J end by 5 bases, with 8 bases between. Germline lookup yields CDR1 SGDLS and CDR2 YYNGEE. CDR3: CASSATGTGELFF. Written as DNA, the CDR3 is TGTGCCAGCAGCGCCACAGGGACCGGGGAGCTGTTTTTT.

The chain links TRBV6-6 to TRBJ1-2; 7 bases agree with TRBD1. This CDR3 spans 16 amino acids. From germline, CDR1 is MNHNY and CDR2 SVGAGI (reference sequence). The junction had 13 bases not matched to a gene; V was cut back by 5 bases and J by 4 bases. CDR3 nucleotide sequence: TGTGCCAGCAGTCAAAGCCCTCGACAGGGAACCTATGGCTACACCTTC. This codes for CASSQSPRQGTYGYTF.

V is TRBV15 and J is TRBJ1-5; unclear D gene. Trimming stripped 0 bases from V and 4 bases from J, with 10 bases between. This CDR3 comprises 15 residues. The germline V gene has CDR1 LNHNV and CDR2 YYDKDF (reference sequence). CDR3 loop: CATSRDIQPNQPQHF. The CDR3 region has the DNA TGTGCCACCAGCAGAGATATACAGCCAAATCAGCCCCAGCATTTT.

The CDR3 DNA follows: TGTGCCAGCAGCTTAGTTGGGGCGGGGGAGCAGTACTTC. Its protein is CASSLVGAGEQYF. This rearrangement joins TRBV11-2 to TRBJ2-7, with D possibly matching TRBD2 (6 bases). Germline CDR1 reads SGHAT; CDR2 reads FQNNGV. Trimming removed 1 base at V and 7 bases at J, with 11 bases between. CDR3 size: 13 residues.

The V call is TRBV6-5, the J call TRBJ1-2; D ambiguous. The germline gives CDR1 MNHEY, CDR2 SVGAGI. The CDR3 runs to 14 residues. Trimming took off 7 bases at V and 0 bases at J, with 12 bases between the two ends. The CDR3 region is CASKLHTTNYGYTF. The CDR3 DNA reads TGTGCCAGCAAATTACACACCACTAACTATGGCTACACCTTC.

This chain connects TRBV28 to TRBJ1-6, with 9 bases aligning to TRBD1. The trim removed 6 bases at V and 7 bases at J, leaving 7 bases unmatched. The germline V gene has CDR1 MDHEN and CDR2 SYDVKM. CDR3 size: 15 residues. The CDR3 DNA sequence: TGTGCCAGCAGAGGGTGGGGACAGGGAAATTCACCCCTCCACTTT. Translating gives CASRGWGQGNSPLHF.

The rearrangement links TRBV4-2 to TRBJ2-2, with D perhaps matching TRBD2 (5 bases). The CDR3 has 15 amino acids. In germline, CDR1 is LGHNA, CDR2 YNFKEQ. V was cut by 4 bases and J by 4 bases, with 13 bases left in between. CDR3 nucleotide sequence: TGTGCCAGCAGCCTCTCGGACTCCTCCACCGGGGAGCTGTTTTTT. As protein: CASSLSDSSTGELFF.

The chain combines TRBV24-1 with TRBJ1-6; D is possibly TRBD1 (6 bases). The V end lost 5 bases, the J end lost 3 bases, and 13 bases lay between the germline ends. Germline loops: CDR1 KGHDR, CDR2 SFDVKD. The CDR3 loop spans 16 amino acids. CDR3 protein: CATSGNREIYNSPLHF. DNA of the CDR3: TGTGCCACCAGTGGTAACAGGGAAATCTATAATTCACCCCTCCACTTT.

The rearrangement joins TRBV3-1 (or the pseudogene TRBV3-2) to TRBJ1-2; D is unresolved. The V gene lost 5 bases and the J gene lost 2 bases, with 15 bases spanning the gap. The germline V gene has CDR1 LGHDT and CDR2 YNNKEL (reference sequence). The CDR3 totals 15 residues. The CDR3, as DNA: TGTGCCAGCAGCAGTACCCACAGTGCAAACTATGGCTACACCTTC. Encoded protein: CASSSTHSANYGYTF.

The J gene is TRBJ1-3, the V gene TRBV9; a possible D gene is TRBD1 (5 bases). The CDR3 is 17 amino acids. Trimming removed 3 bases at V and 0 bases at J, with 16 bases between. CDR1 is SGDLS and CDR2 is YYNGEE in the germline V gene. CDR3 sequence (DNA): TGTGCCAGCAGCGGGGGCCCGGCAGGTCCCTCTGGAAACACCATATATTTT. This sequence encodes CASSGGPAGPSGNTIYF.